This T cell receptor beta chain came from a study of T cell responses to AZD1222 COVID-19 vaccine. This clone turned up a few times. Its antigen remains unidentified. Repertoires were generated with immunoSEQ multiplex PCR, while TCRdb's copy carries only in-frame clones and drops some. Of approximately 150,000 clones listed, approximately 86% were seen once; the top ten hold about 3%. Notes on the study in general: Mostly white British, mostly female donors; authors suggested clonal diversity may be underestimated.

Per germline, CDR1 MNHEY and CDR2 SMNVEV (reference sequence). The V end was cut by 8 bases, the J end by 2 bases, with 13 bases between. CDR3 length equals 13 residues. This clonotype originated in an adult in good health. The chain recombines TRBV27 with TRBJ2-7; D gene unclear. The specimen was peripheral blood, collected on day 0 of AZD1222 vaccination. CDR3 sequence: CASGTLKPYEQYF. In DNA form, the CDR3 reads TGTGCCAGCGGTACGCTCAAGCCCTACGAGCAGTACTTC.